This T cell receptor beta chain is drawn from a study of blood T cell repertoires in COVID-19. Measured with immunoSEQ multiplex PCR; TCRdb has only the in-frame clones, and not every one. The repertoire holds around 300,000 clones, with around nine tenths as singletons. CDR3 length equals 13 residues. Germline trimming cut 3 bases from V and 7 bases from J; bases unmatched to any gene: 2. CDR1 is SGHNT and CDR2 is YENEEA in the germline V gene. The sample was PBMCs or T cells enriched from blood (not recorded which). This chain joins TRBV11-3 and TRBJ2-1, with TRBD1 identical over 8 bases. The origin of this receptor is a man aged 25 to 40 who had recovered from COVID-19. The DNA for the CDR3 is TGTGCCAGCAGCTTTGGACAGGGTAATGAGCAGTTCTTC. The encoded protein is CASSFGQGNEQFF.